These T cell receptor beta chains were read from a single sample in a study of shared clonotypes between healthy human individuals. TCRdb's copy holds only in-frame clones and misses some; the assay was immunoSEQ multiplex PCR. The sample consists of about 1.1 million clones, approximately 80% of them appearing once. The source material was memory CD4+ T cells from PBMCs. The receptors stem from a young man in good health. Some clones in this sample may be carry-over from other donors' samples. Each CDR3 is given without its conserved first and last residue.

V gene	J gene	CDR3 protein
TRBV7-6	TRBJ2-3	ASSLVAGVLDTQY
TRBV28	TRBJ1-5	ASTYPVGSQPQH
TRBV7-2	TRBJ2-5	ASSLEVGVETQY
TRBV30	TRBJ2-5	AWSVNSGGQETQY
TRBV27	TRBJ1-1	ASSWAYKTNTEAF
TRBV28	TRBJ2-2	ASGKRVFYTGELF
TRBV4-3	TRBJ2-2	ASSQELQTGELF
TRBV4-3	TRBJ2-3	ASSQDRGVDTQY
TRBV4-1	TRBJ2-7	ASSQDEFSSGRVFDEQY
TRBV18	TRBJ1-1	ASSQGMNTEAF
TRBV5-1	TRBJ2-7	ASSLGIAGGTPYEQY
TRBV30	TRBJ2-5	AWSRISQETQY
TRBV7-2	TRBJ2-1	ASIRRGGQGEQF
TRBV2	TRBJ1-3	ASRRETGNTIY
TRBV28	TRBJ1-4	ASSLSGATNEKLF
TRBV5-1	TRBJ1-1	ASSHVERSEAF
TRBV18	TRBJ1-3	ASSLADSSGNTIY
TRBV6-1	TRBJ1-2	ASSEALRAFYGYT
TRBV5-4	TRBJ2-3	ASSLGGGRTDTQY
TRBV29-1	TRBJ2-3	SVPPQDSSDTQY
TRBV28	TRBJ2-6	ASSFLRAGANVLT
TRBV7-3	TRBJ2-7	ASSLTLGSEQY
TRBV30	TRBJ2-7	AWSVHRTGVSYEQY
TRBV19	TRBJ1-4	ASSIPGLGINEKLF
TRBV10-2	TRBJ2-5	ASSRLAGGRDQETQY
TRBV29-1	TRBJ1-1	SVLRPLNTEAF
TRBV25-1	TRBJ1-3	ASSEGTVPSGNTIY
TRBV5-6	TRBJ1-2	ASSEGTGGYGYT
TRBV6-5	TRBJ1-2	ASGVGGGYGYT
TRBV11-2	TRBJ2-7	ASSTDRGSEQY
TRBV7-9	TRBJ1-5	ASSPDTPRPQH
TRBV9	TRBJ2-1	ASSAARTSGNNEQF
TRBV29-1	TRBJ1-2	SVERTGGSGYT
TRBV5-6	TRBJ1-2	ASSLVTGGYGYT
TRBV7-7	TRBJ2-5	ASSPRVQETQY
TRBV5-1	TRBJ2-1	ASSRNNEQF
TRBV7-2	TRBJ1-2	ASSLVTNYGYT
TRBV11-1	TRBJ1-1	ASSLASSTPNTEAF
TRBV7-3	TRBJ1-1	ASSLTDTVQHTEAF
TRBV11-3	TRBJ2-1	ASSLDPDSEQF
TRBV5-4	TRBJ2-5	ASSPPGGTKETQY
TRBV4-3	TRBJ2-7	ASSQRGVLEQY
TRBV28	TRBJ2-3	ASSFSRGGTDTQY
TRBV27	TRBJ2-7	ASSFSGTGFSYEQY
TRBV7-2	TRBJ2-5	ASSLDYAQETQY
TRBV5-1	TRBJ1-5	ASSLVGGWEPQH
TRBV29-1	TRBJ1-3	SVVRGSGNTIY
TRBV5-1	TRBJ1-4	ASSPSAGQGPNEKLF
TRBV5-1	TRBJ2-7	ASSQDRGLYGEQY
TRBV27	TRBJ1-4	ASSGLGGRIGEKLF
TRBV9	TRBJ2-7	ASSVDFGGSYEQY
TRBV7-2	TRBJ2-6	ASSPDASGANVLT